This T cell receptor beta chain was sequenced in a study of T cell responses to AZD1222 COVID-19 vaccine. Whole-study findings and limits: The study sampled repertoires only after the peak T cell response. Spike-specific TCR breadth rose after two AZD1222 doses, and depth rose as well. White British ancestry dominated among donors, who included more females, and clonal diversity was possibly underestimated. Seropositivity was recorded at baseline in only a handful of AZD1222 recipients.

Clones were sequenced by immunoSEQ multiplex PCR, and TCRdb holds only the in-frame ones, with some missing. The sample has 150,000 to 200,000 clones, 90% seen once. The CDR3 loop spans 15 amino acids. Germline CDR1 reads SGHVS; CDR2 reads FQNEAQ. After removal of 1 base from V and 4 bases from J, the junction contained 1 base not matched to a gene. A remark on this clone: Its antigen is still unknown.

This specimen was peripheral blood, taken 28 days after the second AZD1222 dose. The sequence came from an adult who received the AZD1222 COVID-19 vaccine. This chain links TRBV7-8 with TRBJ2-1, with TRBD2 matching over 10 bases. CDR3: CASSLGLAGYNEQFF. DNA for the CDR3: TGTGCCAGCAGCTTAGGACTAGCGGGTTACAATGAGCAGTTCTTC.